Below, 8 T cell receptor beta chains from the same sample are listed, as sequenced in a study of beta chain features in type 1 diabetes. Expressed TCRB transcripts got sequenced, as all isolated RNA was reverse transcribed. Some clones are missing from TCRdb's copy, which holds only in-frame ones; the method was immunoSEQ multiplex PCR. Here the sample spans 860,000 or so clones, 17% being singletons. The sample consisted of naive CD4+ T cells from blood. The origin of the receptors is a woman aged 18-29 years in good health.

The chain couples TRBV7-8 to TRBJ2-7; TRBD2 matches at 7 bases. This CDR3 region has 16 residues. V gave up 6 bases and J gave up 4 bases; unmatched junction bases: 15. Germline V gene lookup returns CDR1 SGHVS and CDR2 FQNEAQ. The CDR3: CASRDHPRGREYEQYF. The CDR3, as DNA: TGTGCCAGCAGGGACCATCCCAGAGGGCGGGAGTACGAGCAGTACTTC.

The rearrangement uses TRBV28 and TRBJ2-7; D uncertain. The CDR3 covers 13 residues. V was trimmed by 5 bases and J by 2 bases, leaving 10 bases between them. CDR1 MDHEN and CDR2 SYDVKM come from the germline V gene. In DNA, the CDR3 is TGTGCCAGCAGTATCCAGGTCCCCTACGAGCAGTACTTC. Translated, it gives CASSIQVPYEQYF.

This chain uses TRBV11-3 with TRBJ2-1, with 10 bases lining up with TRBD2. CDR3 length: 16 amino acids. With 3 bases clipped from V and 6 bases from J, the junction kept 8 bases outside the gene matches. Germline V CDR1 and CDR2: SGHNT, YENEEA. The CDR3 DNA reads TGTGCCAGCAGCTTGTCTAGCGGGAGAGGCGGCAATGAGCAGTTCTTC. Residues: CASSLSSGRGGNEQFF.

This clone has only a few counts. The chain employs TRBV10-3 and TRBJ2-1, with 7 bases fitting TRBD2. The CDR3 is 15 residues long. Germline CDR1 and CDR2: ENHRY and SYGVKD. The ends lost 4 bases at V and 7 bases at J; junction bases unmatched: 10. CDR3 protein: CAISGYRGSKNEQFF. Here the CDR3 DNA reads TGTGCCATCAGTGGATACCGCGGGAGTAAGAATGAGCAGTTCTTC.

This clone has more than one count but fewer than ten. The rearrangement uses TRBV10-3 and TRBJ2-2, with 9 bases identical to TRBD1. The trim removed 6 bases at V and 7 bases at J, leaving 9 bases unmatched. The germline V gene has CDR1 ENHRY and CDR2 SYGVKD. CDR3 length: 15 amino acids. CDR3 coding DNA: TGTGCCATCAGCACCGGGACAGGGATCGTCGGGGAGCTGTTTTTT. Translating gives CAISTGTGIVGELFF.

This clone was detected a few times. J is TRBJ2-3 and V is TRBV7-2; D is perhaps TRBD2 (5 bases). CDR3 length equals 16 residues. V gave up 1 base and J gave up 4 bases, with 15 bases separating them. Germline V CDR1 and CDR2: SGHTA, FQGNSA. CDR3: CASSLVLNHGADTQYF. CDR3 DNA sequence: TGTGCCAGCAGCTTAGTTCTGAATCACGGGGCAGATACGCAGTATTTT.

V gene TRBV15 combines with J gene TRBJ2-2; D gene ambiguous. Germline-derived CDR1 and CDR2 are LNHNV and YYDKDF (reference sequence). Trimming stripped 4 bases from V and 6 bases from J, with 21 bases between. The CDR3 runs to 17 residues. In DNA form, the CDR3 reads TGTGCCACCAGCAAGAGTGGTTCTATTCTAACACCCGGGGAGCTGTTTTTT. As protein: CATSKSGSILTPGELFF.

This clone has a handful of counts. The chain links TRBV4-3 to TRBJ2-7, with a possible D match to TRBD2 (5 bases). V lost 2 bases to trimming and J lost 6 bases, with 32 bases between them. The CDR3 is 20 residues long. The germline V gene has CDR1 LGHNA and CDR2 YSLEER. CDR3 coding DNA: TGCGCCAGCAGCCAATTCTACCCTCCCCGGGATCCCAGCCCGGCCTGCGAGCAGTACTTC. Protein: CASSQFYPPRDPSPACEQYF.